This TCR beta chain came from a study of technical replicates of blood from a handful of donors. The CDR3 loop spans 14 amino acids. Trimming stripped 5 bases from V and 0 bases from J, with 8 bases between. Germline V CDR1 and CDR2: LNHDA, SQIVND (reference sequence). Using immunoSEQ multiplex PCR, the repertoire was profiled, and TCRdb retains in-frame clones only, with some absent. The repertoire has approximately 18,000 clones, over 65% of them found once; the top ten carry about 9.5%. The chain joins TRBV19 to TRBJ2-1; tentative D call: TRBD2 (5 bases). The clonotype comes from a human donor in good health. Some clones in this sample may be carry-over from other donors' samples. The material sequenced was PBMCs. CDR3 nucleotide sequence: TGTGCCAGTAGTTTTGACTACTCCTACAATGAGCAGTTCTTC. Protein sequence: CASSFDYSYNEQFF.